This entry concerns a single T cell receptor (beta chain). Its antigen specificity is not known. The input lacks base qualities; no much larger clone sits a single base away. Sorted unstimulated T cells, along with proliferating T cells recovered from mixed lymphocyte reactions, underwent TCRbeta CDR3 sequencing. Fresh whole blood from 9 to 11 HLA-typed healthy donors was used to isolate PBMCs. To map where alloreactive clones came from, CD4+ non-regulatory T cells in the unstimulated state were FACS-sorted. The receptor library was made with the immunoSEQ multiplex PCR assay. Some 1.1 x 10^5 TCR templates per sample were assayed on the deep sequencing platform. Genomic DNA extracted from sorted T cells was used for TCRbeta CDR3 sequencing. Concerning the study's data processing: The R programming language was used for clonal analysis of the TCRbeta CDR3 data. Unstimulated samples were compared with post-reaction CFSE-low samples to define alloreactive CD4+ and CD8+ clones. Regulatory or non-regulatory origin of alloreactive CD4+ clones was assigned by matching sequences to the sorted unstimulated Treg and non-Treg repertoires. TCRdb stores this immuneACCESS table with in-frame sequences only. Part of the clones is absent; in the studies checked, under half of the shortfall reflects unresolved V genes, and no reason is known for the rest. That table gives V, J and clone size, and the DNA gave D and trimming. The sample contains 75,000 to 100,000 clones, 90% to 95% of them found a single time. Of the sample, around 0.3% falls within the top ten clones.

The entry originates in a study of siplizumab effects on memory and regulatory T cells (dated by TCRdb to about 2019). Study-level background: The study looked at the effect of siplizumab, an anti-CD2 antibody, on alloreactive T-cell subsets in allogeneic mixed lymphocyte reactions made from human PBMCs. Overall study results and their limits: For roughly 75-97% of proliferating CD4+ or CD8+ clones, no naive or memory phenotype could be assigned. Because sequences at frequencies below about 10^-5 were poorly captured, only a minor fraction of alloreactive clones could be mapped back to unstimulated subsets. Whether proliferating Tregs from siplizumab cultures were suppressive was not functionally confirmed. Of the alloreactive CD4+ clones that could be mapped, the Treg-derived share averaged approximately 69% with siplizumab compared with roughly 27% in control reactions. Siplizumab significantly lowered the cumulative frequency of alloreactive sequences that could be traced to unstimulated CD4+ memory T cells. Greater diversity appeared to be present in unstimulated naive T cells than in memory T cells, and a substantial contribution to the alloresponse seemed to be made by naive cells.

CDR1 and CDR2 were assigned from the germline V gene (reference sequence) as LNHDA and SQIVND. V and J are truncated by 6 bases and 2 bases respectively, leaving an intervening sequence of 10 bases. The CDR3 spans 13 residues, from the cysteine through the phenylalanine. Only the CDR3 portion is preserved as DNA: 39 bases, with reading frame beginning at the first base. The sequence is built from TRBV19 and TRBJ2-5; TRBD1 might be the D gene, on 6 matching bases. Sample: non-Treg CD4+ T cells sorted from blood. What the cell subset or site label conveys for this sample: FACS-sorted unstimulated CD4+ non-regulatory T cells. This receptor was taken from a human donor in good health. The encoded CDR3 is CASSRDKQETQYF. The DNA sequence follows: TGTGCCAGTAGCCGGGACAAACAAGAGACCCAGTACTTC.